This is a list of T cell receptor beta chains from one sample in a study of cytomegalovirus exposure and HLA in healthy donors. Assay: immunoSEQ multiplex PCR; the TCRdb copy retains only in-frame clones and omits some. Its listing shows some 75,000 clones. The sample was PBMCs. The receptors were sampled from a man aged 40-49 years in good health and CMV-seronegative. The CDR3 runs from the conserved cysteine through the conserved F or W. The order of the fields is CDR3 DNA, CDR3 protein, V gene, D gene, J gene. D genes are given only for firm matches.

CDR3nt: TGCACCAGCAGCCAACCCCCCGATCAGCCCCAGCATTTT
CDR3aa: CTSSQPPDQPQHF
v_gene: TRBV1
d_gene: NA
j_gene: TRBJ1-5

CDR3nt: TGTGCCAGCAGTTTGGCGGGTCAGAGAGAGGGCGAGCAGTACTTC
CDR3aa: CASSLAGQREGEQYF
v_gene: TRBV28
d_gene: NA
j_gene: TRBJ2-7

CDR3nt: TGTGCCAGCAGAGGACTAGCTGGAGAGTTCTTC
CDR3aa: CASRGLAGEFF
v_gene: TRBV6-5
d_gene: TRBD2
j_gene: TRBJ2-1

CDR3nt: TGCGCCAGCAGCTTGGCAGGGAAGAACACCGGGGAGCTGTTTTTT
CDR3aa: CASSLAGKNTGELFF
v_gene: TRBV5-1
d_gene: NA
j_gene: TRBJ2-2

CDR3nt: TGTGCCAGCAGTTTAACCACAGAGACCTACGAGCAGTACTTC
CDR3aa: CASSLTTETYEQYF
v_gene: TRBV6-6
d_gene: NA
j_gene: TRBJ2-7

CDR3nt: TGTGCCAGCAGCCTACGGACAGTTCAAGAGACCCAGTACTTC
CDR3aa: CASSLRTVQETQYF
v_gene: TRBV5-4
d_gene: NA
j_gene: TRBJ2-5

CDR3nt: TGCGCCAGCAGCTTGGAAGGGTACGGGACAGAGTACTTC
CDR3aa: CASSLEGYGTEYF
v_gene: TRBV5-1
d_gene: TRBD1
j_gene: TRBJ2-7

CDR3nt: TGTGCCAGCAGGGGCGTCGGGACAGCGACCTACGAGCAGTACTTC
CDR3aa: CASRGVGTATYEQYF
v_gene: TRBV28
d_gene: TRBD1
j_gene: TRBJ2-7

CDR3nt: TGTGCCAGCAGCTCTCTCCGGGGGGGCTCCTACGAGCAGTACTTC
CDR3aa: CASSSLRGGSYEQYF
v_gene: TRBV11-2
d_gene: TRBD2
j_gene: TRBJ2-7

CDR3nt: TGTGCCAGCAGCTTAGCGGGCCAATCCTCTGGAAACACCATATATTTT
CDR3aa: CASSLAGQSSGNTIYF
v_gene: TRBV7-9
d_gene: NA
j_gene: TRBJ1-3

CDR3nt: TGCGCCAGCAGTGTCGGCAGGGCGACTGGAAACACCATATATTTT
CDR3aa: CASSVGRATGNTIYF
v_gene: TRBV10-2
d_gene: NA
j_gene: TRBJ1-3

CDR3nt: TGTGCCAGCAGCTCCCCGGGACAGGGGAACTACGAGCAGTACTTC
CDR3aa: CASSSPGQGNYEQYF
v_gene: TRBV13
d_gene: TRBD1
j_gene: TRBJ2-7

CDR3nt: TGTGCCAGCAAGCTCAGGGGAACCGTTGGGGAGACCCAGTACTTC
CDR3aa: CASKLRGTVGETQYF
v_gene: TRBV6-5
d_gene: NA
j_gene: TRBJ2-5

CDR3nt: TGCAGCGTTGTGCGTTCTAGCGGGGGGGGCTTCGGCAACGAGCAGTGCTTC
CDR3aa: CSVVRSSGGGFGNEQCF
v_gene: TRBV29-1
d_gene: TRBD2
j_gene: TRBJ2-7

CDR3nt: TGTGCCAGCAGTTACTCGAGAGTAGTTCCTGAAGCTTTCTTT
CDR3aa: CASSYSRVVPEAFF
v_gene: TRBV6-5
d_gene: NA
j_gene: TRBJ1-1

CDR3nt: TGCGCCAGCAGCCAAGATAGCATAAGGTTTGATGGCTACACCTTC
CDR3aa: CASSQDSIRFDGYTF
v_gene: TRBV4-3
d_gene: NA
j_gene: TRBJ1-2

CDR3nt: TGTGCCAGTAGTAACTGGGGACAGCTATTTTTT
CDR3aa: CASSNWGQLFF
v_gene: TRBV19
d_gene: TRBD1
j_gene: TRBJ1-5